This TCR beta chain was sequenced in a study of control samples from healthy donors and cancer patients (TCRdb year 2020). As concerns this clone: This clone's antigen is unknown. No base-level quality is on record; no much larger clone is a single base apart.

The CDR3 numbers 14 residues from cysteine through phenylalanine. Only the CDR3 part of the read is kept: 42 bases, read in frame from the first base. V has 6 bases trimmed and J has 4 bases trimmed; junction bases matching no gene number 3. From a lookup of the germline V gene (reference sequence), CDR1 and CDR2 are WNHNN and SYGVQD. Libraries were constructed by the immunoSEQ multiplex PCR assay. Imported from immuneACCESS, the table was reduced by TCRdb to in-frame sequences with V and J called. These copies leave out some clones; in studies compared against another copy, an unresolved V gene accounts for under half, and the cause of the remainder is not known. The table for this sample lists roughly 130,000 clones; about 93% of them were counted only once. Approximately 14% of the sample is taken by the ten largest.

This TCR was recovered from a man aged 60 to 75 with colorectal cancer. Recombination linked TRBV10-1 to TRBJ2-3; TRBD2 matches 11 bases in the middle. Material: PBMCs. The nucleotides read TGCGCCAGCAGCAATAGCGGGGGGGCAGATACGCAGTATTTT. This gives the protein CASSNSGGADTQYF.